A selection of T cell receptor beta chains follows, all from one sample in a study of Tregs in tolerant kidney transplant recipients. Data came from immunoSEQ multiplex PCR; TCRdb stores just in-frame clones and leaves some out. Of about 110,000 clones detected, nearly 90% appear once; the ten largest clones hold 0.34%. The specimen was CD4+ T cells from blood, collected before the transplant. The receptor set was obtained from a human donor who received a combined kidney and bone marrow transplant. CDR3s include the opening cysteine and the closing phenylalanine or tryptophan. The order of the fields is J gene, clone size, D gene, V gene, CDR3 protein, CDR3 DNA. D genes are given only for firm matches. Rows give clone size only sometimes, using once, few, many, or a class for an expanded clone.

TRBJ2-3	.	.	TRBV29-1	CSVVFGRASGTDTQYF	TGCAGCGTTGTATTCGGGCGGGCTAGCGGCACAGATACGCAGTATTTT
TRBJ1-2	.	.	TRBV5-6	CASSLATGDGYTF	TGTGCCAGCAGCTTGGCAACGGGGGATGGCTACACCTTC
TRBJ2-7	.	TRBD1	TRBV5-1	CASSSKPGQGDPGSYEQYF	TGCGCCAGCAGCTCAAAACCGGGACAGGGGGACCCAGGCTCCTACGAGCAGTACTTC
TRBJ1-2	.	.	TRBV11-2	CASSLVLSGGGNYGYTF	TGTGCCAGCAGCTTAGTATTGTCGGGGGGTGGAAACTATGGCTACACCTTC
TRBJ2-7	once	.	TRBV6-6	CASSSTRGAYEQYF	TGTGCCAGCAGTTCGACCAGGGGCGCCTACGAGCAGTACTTC
TRBJ1-2	.	TRBD1	TRBV7-9	CASSNTGTAYGYTF	TGTGCCAGCAGCAATACCGGGACAGCCTATGGCTACACCTTC
TRBJ2-1	.	TRBD2	TRBV19	CASSMSGREWNNEQFF	TGTGCCAGTAGTATGTCCGGGAGGGAATGGAACAATGAGCAGTTCTTC
TRBJ1-1	.	.	TRBV5-5	CASSTRVDTEAFF	TGTGCCAGCAGCACGAGGGTGGACACTGAAGCTTTCTTT
TRBJ2-7	.	.	TRBV18	CASSIAGQGYEQYF	TGTGCCAGCTCAATAGCGGGACAGGGCTACGAGCAGTACTTC
TRBJ2-1	.	.	TRBV19	CASSIDGRQNNEQFF	TGTGCCAGTAGTATTGATGGTCGCCAGAACAATGAGCAGTTCTTC
TRBJ1-1	.	.	TRBV5-4	CASSLDGQMNTEAFF	TGTGCCAGCAGCTTGGATGGGCAGATGAACACTGAAGCTTTCTTT